Reported below is one TCR beta chain. Seattle's enrolled individuals joined amid active infection and were then monitored longitudinally. The J segment lost 8 bases and the V segment lost 9 bases, leaving 8 bases of the junction unmatched. This CDR3 is built from 13 residues. Germline CDR1 is LGHDT and CDR2 is YNNKEL (reference sequence). The entry originates in a study of blood T cell repertoires in COVID-19. Study-wide background: PBMCs, B-cell-depleted T cells, or T cells provided the cDNA or gDNA that made up the material.

The method was immunoSEQ multiplex PCR; TCRdb's version includes in-frame clones alone and lacks a portion of them. The sample consists of 250,000 to 350,000 clones, around 84% of them appearing once. The chain recombines TRBV3-1 (or the pseudogene TRBV3-2) with TRBJ2-1; 9 bases are a match to TRBD1. The TCR was taken from a human donor with COVID-19, enrolled during active disease. The donor label of this sample is uncertain. Sequenced sample: peripheral blood. In nucleotides, the CDR3 is TGTGCCAGTCGGGACAGGGCCGGCGATGAGCAGTTCTTC. Its protein is CASRDRAGDEQFF.